Sequencing of this T cell receptor beta chain was carried out in a study of CD8+ T cells in alopecia areata. General study points: Alphabeta T cells residing in normal skin are also sequenced in scalp samples.

On this clone itself: Its antigen is not identified.

RNA extraction and reverse transcription yielded cDNA as sequencing template. The assay was immunoSEQ multiplex PCR, and TCRdb's table has in-frame clones only and misses some. The profile shows 90,000 to 120,000 clones, approximately 61% of them singletons. This CDR3 contains 12 residues. CDR1 SQVTM and CDR2 ANQGSEA come from the germline V gene. V lost 7 bases, J lost 1 base, and 10 bases lay in between. The receptor's source is a human donor with alopecia areata. The source material was NKG2D-low CD8+ T cells sorted from blood. The chain links TRBV29-1 to TRBJ1-1; D unresolved. Here the CDR3 reads CSAATGNTEAFF. Written as DNA, the CDR3 is TGCAGCGCTGCGACTGGGAACACTGAAGCTTTCTTT.